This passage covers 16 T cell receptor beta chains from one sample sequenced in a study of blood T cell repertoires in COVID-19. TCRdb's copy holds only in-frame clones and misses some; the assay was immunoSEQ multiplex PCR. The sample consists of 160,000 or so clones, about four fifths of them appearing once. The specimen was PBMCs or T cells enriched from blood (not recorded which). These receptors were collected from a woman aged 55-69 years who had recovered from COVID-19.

CDR3 in amino acids: CASYGTSGGAYEQYF. Here the CDR3 DNA reads TGTGCCAGCTACGGGACTAGCGGGGGGGCTTACGAGCAGTACTTC. The chain joins TRBV6-5 to TRBJ2-7; 16 bases are a match to TRBD2. The CDR3 spans 15 residues. Germline CDR1 reads MNHEY; CDR2 reads SVGAGI. Trimming took 8 bases from V and 4 from J; bases not matched to a gene: 5.

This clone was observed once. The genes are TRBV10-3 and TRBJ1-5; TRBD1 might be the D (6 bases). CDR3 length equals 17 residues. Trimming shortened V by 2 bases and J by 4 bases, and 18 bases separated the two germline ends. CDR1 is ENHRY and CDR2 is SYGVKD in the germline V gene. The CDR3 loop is CAISEEQGVVGNQPQHF. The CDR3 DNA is TGTGCCATCAGTGAGGAACAGGGAGTTGTAGGAAATCAGCCCCAGCATTTT.

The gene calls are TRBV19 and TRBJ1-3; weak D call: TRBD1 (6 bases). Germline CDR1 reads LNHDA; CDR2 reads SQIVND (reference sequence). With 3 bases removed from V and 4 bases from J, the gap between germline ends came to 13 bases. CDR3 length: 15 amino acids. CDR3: CASSMAGVSGNTIYF. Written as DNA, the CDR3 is TGTGCCAGTAGTATGGCAGGGGTTAGCGGAAACACCATATATTTT.

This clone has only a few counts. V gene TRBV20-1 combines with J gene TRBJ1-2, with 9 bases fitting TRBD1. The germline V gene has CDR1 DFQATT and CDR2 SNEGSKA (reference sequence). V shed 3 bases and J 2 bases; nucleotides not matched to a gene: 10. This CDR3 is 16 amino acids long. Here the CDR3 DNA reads TGCAGTGCTAGTACGGGACAGGGAGTCCAAAACTATGGCTACACCTTC. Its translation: CSASTGQGVQNYGYTF.

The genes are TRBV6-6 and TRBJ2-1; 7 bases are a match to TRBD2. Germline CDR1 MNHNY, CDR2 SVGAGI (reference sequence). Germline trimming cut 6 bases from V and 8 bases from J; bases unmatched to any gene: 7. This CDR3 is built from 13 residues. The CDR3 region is CASSLTSVYEQFF. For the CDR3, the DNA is TGTGCCAGCAGCCTAACTAGCGTTTATGAGCAGTTCTTC.

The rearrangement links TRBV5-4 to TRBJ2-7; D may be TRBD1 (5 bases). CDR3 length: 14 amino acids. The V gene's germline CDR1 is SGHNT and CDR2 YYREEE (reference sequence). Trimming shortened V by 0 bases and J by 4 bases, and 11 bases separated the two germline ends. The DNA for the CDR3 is TGTGCCAGCAGCTTGGGACTGGGGCCTTACGAGCAGTACTTC. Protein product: CASSLGLGPYEQYF.

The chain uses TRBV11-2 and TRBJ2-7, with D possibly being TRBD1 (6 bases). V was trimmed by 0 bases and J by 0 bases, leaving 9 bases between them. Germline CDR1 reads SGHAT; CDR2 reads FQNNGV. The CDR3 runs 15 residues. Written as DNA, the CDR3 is TGTGCCAGCAGCTTAGAACAGGGAAGCTCCTACGAGCAGTACTTC. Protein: CASSLEQGSSYEQYF.

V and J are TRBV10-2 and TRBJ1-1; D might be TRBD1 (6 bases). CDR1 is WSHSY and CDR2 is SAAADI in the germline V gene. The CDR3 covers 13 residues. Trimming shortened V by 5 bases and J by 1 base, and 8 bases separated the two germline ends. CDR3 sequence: CASSTQGNTEAFF. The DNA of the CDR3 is TGCGCCAGCAGTACACAGGGGAACACTGAAGCTTTCTTT.

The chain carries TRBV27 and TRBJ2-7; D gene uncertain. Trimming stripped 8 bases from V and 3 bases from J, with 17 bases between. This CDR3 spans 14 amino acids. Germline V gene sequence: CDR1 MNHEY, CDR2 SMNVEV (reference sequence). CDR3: CASSTRVGHYEQYF. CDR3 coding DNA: TGTGCCAGCTCTACCCGGGTAGGCCACTACGAGCAGTACTTC.

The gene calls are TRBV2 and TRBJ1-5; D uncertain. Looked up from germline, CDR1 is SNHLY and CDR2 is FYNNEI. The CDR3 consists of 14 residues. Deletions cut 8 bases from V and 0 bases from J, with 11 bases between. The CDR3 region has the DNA TGTGCCAGCTCCGTTGAGTATAGCAATCAGCCCCAGCATTTT. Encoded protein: CASSVEYSNQPQHF.

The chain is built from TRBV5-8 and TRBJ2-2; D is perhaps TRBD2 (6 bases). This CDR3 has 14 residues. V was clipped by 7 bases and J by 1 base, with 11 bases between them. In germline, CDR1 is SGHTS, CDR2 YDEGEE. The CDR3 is CASGDGGNTGELFF. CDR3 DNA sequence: TGTGCCAGCGGGGACGGGGGGAACACCGGGGAGCTGTTTTTT.

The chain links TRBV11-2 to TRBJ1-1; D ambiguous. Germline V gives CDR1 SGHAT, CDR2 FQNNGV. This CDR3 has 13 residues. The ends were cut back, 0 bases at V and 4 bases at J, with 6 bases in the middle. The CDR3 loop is CASSLDSPTEAFF. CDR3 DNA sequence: TGTGCCAGCAGCTTAGATAGTCCCACTGAAGCTTTCTTT.

The CDR3 bases are TGTGCCAGCAGTTTATCGGGGACAGCCTCCTACGAGCAGTACTTC. It translates to CASSLSGTASYEQYF. This chain joins TRBV27 and TRBJ2-7; 7 nucleotides match TRBD1. The CDR3 runs to 15 residues. From germline, CDR1 is MNHEY and CDR2 SMNVEV (reference sequence). Trimming took 0 bases from V and 0 from J; bases not matched to a gene: 2.

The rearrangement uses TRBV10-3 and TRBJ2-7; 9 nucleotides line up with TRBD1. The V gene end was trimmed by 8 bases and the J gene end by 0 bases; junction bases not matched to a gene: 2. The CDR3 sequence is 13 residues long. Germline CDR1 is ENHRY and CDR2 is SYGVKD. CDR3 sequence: CAIGDRASYEQYF. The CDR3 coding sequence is TGTGCCATCGGGGACAGGGCCTCCTACGAGCAGTACTTC.

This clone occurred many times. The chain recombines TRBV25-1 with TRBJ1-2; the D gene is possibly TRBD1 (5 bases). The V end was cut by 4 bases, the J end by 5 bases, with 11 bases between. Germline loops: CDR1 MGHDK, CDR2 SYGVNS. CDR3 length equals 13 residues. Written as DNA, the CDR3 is TGTGCCAGCAGTGTGGCAGGGAGGTATGGCTACACCTTC. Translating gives CASSVAGRYGYTF.

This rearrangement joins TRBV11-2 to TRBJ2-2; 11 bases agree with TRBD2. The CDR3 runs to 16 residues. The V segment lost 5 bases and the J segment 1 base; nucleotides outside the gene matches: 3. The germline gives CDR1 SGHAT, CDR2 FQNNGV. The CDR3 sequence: CASSHTSGGNTGELFF. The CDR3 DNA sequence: TGTGCCAGCAGCCATACTAGCGGGGGGAACACCGGGGAGCTGTTTTTT.